Sequencing of this TCR beta chain was carried out in a study of blood T cell repertoires in COVID-19. CDR3 length equals 14 residues. The germline V gene has CDR1 MNHEY and CDR2 SVGAGI. The junction had 8 bases not matched to a gene; V was cut back by 6 bases and J by 8 bases. TCRdb's copy holds only in-frame clones and misses some; the assay was immunoSEQ multiplex PCR. The repertoire holds 80,000 to 85,000 clones, with almost 90% as singletons. This receptor was taken from an elderly woman with acute or convalescent COVID-19. Sequenced: peripheral blood. V is TRBV6-5 and J is TRBJ2-1; 9 bases are shared with TRBD1. Here the CDR3 reads CASRLQDRGDEQFF. The CDR3 DNA is TGTGCCAGCAGACTTCAGGACAGGGGAGATGAGCAGTTCTTC.